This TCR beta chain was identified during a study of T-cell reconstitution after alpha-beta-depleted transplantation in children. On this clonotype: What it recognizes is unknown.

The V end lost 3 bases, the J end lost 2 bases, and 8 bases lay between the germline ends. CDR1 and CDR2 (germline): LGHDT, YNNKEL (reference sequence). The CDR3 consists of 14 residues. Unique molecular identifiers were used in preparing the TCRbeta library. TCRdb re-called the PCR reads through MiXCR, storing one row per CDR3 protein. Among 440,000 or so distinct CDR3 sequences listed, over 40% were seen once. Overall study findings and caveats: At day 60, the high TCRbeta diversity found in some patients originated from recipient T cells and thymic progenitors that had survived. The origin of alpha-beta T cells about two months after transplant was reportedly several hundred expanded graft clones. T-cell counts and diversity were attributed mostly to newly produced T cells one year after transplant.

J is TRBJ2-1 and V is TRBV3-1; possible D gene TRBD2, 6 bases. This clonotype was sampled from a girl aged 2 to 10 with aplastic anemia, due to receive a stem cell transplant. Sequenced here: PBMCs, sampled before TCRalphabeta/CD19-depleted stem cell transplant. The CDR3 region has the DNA TGTGCCAGCAGCCAGGGACTTACCTACAATGAGCAGTTCTTC. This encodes CASSQGLTYNEQFF.